This record concerns one T cell receptor beta chain sequence. The junction differs from germline at one of its ends, possibly a read error. A second roughly 7 to 11 cycle PCR used barcoded and J-beta primers. TCRdb re-called the 5' RACE reads with MiXCR, one entry per CDR3 protein. Among over 1,500,000 distinct CDR3 sequences listed, about 39% were seen once. These data come from a study of blood T cells in healthy people across ages. The CDR3 contains 15 residues. Germline lookup yields CDR1 MDHEN and CDR2 SYDVKM. The sequenced material came from blood. The J gene is TRBJ1-2, the V gene TRBV28; maybe TRBD1 (6 bases). The receptor was isolated from a human donor in good health. DNA for the CDR3: TGTGCCGGCAGCCGAACAGGGCCGGTAACGTCTGGCTACACCTTC. Translating gives CAGSRTGPVTSGYTF.